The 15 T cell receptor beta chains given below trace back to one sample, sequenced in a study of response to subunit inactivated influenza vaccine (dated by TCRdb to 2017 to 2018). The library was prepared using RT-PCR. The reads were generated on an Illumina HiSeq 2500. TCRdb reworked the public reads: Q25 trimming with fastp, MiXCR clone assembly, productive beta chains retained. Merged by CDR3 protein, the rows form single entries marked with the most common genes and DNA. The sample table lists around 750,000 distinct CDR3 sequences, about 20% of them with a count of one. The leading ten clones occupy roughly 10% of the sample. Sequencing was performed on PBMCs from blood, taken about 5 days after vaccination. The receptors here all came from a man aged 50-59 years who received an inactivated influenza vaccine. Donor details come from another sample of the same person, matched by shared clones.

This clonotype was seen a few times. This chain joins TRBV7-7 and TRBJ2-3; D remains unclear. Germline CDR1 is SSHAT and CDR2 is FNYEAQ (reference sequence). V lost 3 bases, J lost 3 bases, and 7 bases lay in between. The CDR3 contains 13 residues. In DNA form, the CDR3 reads TGTGCCAGCAGCTTCGTCAGGACAGATACGCAGTATTTT. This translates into CASSFVRTDTQYF.

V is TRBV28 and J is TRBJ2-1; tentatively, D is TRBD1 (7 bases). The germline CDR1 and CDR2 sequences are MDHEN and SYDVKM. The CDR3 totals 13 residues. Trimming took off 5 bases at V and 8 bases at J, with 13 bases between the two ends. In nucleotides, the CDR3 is TGTGCCAGCAGTACTGACAGGGAGGATGAGCAGTTCTTC. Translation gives CASSTDREDEQFF.

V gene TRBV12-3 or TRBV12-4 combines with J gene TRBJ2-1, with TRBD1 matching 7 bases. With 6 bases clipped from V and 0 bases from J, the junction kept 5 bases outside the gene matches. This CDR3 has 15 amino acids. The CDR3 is CASSMGDSSYNEQFF. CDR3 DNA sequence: TGTGCCAGCAGCATGGGGGACAGCTCCTACAATGAGCAGTTCTTC.

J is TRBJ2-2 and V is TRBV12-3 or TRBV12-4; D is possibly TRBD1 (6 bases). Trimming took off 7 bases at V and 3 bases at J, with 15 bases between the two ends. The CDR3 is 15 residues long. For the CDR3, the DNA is TGTGCCAGCACACTCGGGCAGGGGTACACCGGGGAGCTGTTTTTT. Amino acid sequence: CASTLGQGYTGELFF.

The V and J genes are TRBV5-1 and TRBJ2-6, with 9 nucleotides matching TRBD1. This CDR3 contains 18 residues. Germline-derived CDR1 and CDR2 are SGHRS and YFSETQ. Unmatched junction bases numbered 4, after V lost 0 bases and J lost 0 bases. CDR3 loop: CASSLDRGLGSGANVLTF. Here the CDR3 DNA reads TGCGCCAGCAGCTTGGACAGGGGGCTTGGCTCTGGGGCCAACGTCCTGACTTTC.

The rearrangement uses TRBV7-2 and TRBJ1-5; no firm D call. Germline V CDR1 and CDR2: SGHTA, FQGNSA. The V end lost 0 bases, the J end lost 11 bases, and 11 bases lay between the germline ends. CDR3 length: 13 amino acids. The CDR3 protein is CASSLATSGTQHF. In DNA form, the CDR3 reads TGTGCCAGCAGCTTAGCCACGTCCGGCACCCAGCATTTT.

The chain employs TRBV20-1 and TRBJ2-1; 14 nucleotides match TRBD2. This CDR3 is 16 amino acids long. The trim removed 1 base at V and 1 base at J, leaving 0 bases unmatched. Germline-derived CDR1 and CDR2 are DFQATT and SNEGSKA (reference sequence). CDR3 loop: CSARGTSGRSYNEQFF. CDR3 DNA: TGCAGTGCTAGAGGGACTAGCGGGAGGTCCTACAATGAGCAGTTCTTC.

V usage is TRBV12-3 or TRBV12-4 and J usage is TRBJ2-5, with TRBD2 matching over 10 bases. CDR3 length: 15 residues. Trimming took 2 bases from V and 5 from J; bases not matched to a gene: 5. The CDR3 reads CASSLKLAGIETQYF. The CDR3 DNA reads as TGTGCCAGCAGTTTAAAACTAGCGGGGATCGAGACCCAGTACTTC.

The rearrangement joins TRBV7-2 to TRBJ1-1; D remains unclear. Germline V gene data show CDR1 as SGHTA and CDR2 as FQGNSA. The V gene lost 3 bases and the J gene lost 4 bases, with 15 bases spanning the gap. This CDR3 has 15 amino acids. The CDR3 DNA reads TGTGCCAGCAGCTTTATAGCAGCGACAAGCACTGAAGCTTTCTTT. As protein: CASSFIAATSTEAFF.

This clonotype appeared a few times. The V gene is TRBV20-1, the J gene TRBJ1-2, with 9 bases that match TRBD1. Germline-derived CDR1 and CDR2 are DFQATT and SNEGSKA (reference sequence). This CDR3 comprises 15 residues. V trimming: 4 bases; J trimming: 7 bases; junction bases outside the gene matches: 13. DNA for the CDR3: TGCAGTGCTACAACCGGGACAGGGTTGCGAGGTGGCTACACCTTC. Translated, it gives CSATTGTGLRGGYTF.

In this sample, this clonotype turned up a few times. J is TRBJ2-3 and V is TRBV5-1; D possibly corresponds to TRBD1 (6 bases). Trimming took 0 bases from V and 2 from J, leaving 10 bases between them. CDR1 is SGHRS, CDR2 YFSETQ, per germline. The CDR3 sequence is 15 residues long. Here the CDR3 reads CASSLAGAHTDTQYF. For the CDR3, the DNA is TGCGCCAGCAGCTTGGCAGGGGCCCACACAGATACGCAGTATTTT.

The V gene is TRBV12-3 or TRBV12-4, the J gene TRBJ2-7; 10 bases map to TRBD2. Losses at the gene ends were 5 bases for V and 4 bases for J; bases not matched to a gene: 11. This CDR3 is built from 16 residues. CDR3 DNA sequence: TGTGCCAGCAGTCCCGGACTAGCGGCCAACGGATACGAGCAGTACTTC. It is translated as CASSPGLAANGYEQYF.

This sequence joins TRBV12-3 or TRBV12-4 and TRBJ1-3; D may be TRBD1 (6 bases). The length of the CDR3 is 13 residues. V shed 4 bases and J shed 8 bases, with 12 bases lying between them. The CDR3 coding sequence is TGTGCCAGCAGTTCACAGGGCTCAGACACCATATATTTT. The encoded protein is CASSSQGSDTIYF.

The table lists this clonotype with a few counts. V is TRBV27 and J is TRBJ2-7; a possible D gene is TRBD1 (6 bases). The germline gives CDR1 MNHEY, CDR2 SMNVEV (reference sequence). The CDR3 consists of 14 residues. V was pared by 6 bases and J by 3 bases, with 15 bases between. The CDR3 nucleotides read TGTGCCAGCAGGATGAAAATGACAGGCTACGAGCAGTACTTC. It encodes CASRMKMTGYEQYF.

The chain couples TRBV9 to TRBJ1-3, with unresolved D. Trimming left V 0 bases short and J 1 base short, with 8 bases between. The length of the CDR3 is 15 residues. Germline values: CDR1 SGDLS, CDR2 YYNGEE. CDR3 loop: CASSVDGSSGNTIYF. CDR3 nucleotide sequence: TGTGCCAGCAGCGTAGATGGATCGTCTGGAAACACCATATATTTT.